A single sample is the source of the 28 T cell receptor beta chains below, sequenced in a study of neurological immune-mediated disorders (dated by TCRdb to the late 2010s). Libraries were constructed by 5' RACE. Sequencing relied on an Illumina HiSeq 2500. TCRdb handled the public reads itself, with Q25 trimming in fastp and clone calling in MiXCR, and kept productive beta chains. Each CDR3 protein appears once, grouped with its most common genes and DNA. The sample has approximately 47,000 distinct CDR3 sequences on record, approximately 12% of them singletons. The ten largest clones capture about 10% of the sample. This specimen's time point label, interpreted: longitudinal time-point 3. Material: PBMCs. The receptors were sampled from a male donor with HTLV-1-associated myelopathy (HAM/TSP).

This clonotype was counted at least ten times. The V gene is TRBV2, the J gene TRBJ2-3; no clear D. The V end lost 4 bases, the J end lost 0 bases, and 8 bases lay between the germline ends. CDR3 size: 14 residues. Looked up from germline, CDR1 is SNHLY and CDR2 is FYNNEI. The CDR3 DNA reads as TGTGCCAGCAGTGTTGGGCACAGCACAGATACGCAGTATTTT. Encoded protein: CASSVGHSTDTQYF.

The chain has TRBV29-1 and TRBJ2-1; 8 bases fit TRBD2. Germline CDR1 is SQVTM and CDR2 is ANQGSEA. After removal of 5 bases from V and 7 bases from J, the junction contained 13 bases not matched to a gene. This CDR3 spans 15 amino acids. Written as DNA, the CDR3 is TGCAGCGTTCCGTGGGGAGCGGGGGACAAGAATGAGCAGTTCTTC. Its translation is CSVPWGAGDKNEQFF.

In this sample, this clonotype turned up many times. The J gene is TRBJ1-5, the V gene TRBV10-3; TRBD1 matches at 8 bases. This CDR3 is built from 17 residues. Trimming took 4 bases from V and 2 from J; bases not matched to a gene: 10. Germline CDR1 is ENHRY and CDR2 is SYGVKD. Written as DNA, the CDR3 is TGTGCCATCAGTGCCTTCTTAGGACAGGGTGGCAATCAGCCCCAGCATTTT. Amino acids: CAISAFLGQGGNQPQHF.

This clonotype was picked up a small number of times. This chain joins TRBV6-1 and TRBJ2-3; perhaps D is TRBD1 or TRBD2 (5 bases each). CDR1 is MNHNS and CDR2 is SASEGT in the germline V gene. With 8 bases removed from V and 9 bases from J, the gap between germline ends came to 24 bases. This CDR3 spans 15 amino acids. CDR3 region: CASASGAGPVGTQYF. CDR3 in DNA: TGTGCCAGCGCCTCCGGGGCAGGTCCGGTAGGGACGCAGTATTTT.

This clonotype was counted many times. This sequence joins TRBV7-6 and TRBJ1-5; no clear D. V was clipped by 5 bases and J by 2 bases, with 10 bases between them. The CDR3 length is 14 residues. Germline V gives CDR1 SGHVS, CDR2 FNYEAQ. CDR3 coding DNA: TGTGCCAGCAGCCAGGACCGGGGCAATCAGCCCCAGCATTTT. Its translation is CASSQDRGNQPQHF. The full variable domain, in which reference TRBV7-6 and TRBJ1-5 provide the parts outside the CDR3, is GAGVSQSPRYKVTKRGQDVALRCDPISGHVSLYWYRQALGQGPEFLTYFNYEAQQDKSGLPNDRFSAERPEGSISTLTIQRTEQRDSAMYRCASSQDRGNQPQHFGDGTRLSIL.

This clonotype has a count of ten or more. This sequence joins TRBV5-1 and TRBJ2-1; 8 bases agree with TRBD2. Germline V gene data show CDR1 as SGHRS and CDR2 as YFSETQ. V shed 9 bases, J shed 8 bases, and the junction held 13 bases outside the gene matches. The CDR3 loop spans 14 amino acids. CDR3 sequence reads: CATYPGLGGYEQFF. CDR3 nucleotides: TGCGCCACCTACCCGGGACTAGGGGGTTATGAGCAGTTCTTC.

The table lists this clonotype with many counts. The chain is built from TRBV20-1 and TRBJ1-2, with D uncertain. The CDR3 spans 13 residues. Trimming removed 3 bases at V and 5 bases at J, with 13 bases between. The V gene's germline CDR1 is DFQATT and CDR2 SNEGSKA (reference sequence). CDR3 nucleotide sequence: TGCAGTGCTAGCCCAGGCCTGAAGTATGGCTACACCTTC. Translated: CSASPGLKYGYTF.

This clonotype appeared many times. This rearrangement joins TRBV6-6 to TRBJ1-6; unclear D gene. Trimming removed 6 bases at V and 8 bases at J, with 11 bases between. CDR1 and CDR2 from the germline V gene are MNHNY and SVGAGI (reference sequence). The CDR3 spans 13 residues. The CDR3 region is CASSRSTDSPLHF. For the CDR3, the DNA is TGTGCCAGCAGCCGTAGCACGGATTCACCCCTCCACTTT.

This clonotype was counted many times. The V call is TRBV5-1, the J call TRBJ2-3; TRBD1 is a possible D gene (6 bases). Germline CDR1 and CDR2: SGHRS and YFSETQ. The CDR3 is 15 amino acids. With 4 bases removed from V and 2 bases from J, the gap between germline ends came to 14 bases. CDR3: CASSPGVYDTDTQYF. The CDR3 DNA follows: TGCGCCAGCAGCCCAGGGGTTTACGACACAGATACGCAGTATTTT.

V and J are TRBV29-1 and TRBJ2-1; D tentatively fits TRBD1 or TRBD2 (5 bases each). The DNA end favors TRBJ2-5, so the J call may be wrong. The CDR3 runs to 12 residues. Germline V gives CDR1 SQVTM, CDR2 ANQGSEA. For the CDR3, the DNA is TGCAGCGTTAGCCAGGGACGAGAGACCCAGTACTTC. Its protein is CSVSQGRETQYF.

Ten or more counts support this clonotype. CDR3 loop: CSARDPLNTGELFF. The CDR3 region has the DNA TGCAGTGCTAGAGACCCGTTGAACACCGGGGAGCTGTTTTTT. V is TRBV20-1 and J is TRBJ2-2; D unclear. Per the germline V gene, CDR1 is DFQATT and CDR2 is SNEGSKA (reference sequence). The CDR3 is 14 residues long. The germline V and J ends were trimmed by 0 bases and 1 base, with 6 bases remaining between them.

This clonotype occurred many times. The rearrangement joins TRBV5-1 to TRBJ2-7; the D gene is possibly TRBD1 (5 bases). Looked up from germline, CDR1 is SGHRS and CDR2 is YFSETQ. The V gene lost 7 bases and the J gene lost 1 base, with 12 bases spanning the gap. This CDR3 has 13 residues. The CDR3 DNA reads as TGCGCCAGCTCGACAGAGCTGTCCTACGAGCAGTACTTC. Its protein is CASSTELSYEQYF.

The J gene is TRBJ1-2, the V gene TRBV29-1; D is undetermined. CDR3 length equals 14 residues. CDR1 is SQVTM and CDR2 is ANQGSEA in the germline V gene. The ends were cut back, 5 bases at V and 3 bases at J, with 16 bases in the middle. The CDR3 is CSVLLEGEDYGYTF. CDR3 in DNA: TGCAGCGTTCTCCTAGAGGGAGAGGACTATGGCTACACCTTC. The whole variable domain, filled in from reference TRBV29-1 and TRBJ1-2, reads SAVISQKPSRDICQRGTSLTIQCQVDSQVTMMFWYRQQPGQSLTLIATANQGSEATYESGFVIDKFPISRPNLTFSTLTVSNMSPEDSSIYLCSVLLEGEDYGYTFGSGTRLTVV.

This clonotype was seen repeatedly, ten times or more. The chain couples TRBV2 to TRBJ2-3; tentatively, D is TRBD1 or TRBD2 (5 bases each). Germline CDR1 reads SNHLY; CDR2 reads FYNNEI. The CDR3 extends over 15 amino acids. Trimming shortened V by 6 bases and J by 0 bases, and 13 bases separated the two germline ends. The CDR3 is CASRTDYSSTDTQYF. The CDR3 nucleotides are TGTGCCAGCAGGACAGACTACTCTAGCACAGATACGCAGTATTTT.

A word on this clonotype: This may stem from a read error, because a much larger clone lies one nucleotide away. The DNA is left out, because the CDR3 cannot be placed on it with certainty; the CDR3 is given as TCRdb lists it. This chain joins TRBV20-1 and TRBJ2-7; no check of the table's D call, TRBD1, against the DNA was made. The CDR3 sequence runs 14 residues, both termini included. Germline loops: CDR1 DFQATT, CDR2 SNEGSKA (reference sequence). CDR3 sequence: CSATGQIYSCEQYF.

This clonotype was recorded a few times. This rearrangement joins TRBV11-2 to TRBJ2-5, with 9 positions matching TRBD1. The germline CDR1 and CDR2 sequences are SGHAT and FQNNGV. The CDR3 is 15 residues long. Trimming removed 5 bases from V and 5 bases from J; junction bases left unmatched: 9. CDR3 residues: CASSPQQGAWETQYF. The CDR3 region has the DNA TGTGCCAGCAGCCCCCAACAGGGGGCTTGGGAGACCCAGTACTTC.

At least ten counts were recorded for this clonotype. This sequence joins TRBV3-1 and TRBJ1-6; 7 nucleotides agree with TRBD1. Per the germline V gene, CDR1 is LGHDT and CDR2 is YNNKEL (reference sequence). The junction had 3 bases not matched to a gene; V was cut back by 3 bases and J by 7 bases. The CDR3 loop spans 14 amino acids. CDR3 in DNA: TGTGCCAGCAGCCAGGGGACAGAGAATTCACCCCTCCACTTT. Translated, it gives CASSQGTENSPLHF.

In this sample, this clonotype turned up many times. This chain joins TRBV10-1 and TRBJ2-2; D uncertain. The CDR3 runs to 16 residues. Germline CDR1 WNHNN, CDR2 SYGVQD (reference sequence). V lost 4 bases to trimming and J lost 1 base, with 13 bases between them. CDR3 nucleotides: TGCGCCAGCAGTGGGGTTGGAGTGAGGAACACCGGGGAGCTGTTTTTT. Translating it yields CASSGVGVRNTGELFF.

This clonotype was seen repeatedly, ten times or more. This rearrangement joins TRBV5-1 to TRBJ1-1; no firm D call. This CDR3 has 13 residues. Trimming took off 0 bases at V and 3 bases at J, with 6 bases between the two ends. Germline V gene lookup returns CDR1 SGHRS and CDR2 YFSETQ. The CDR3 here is CASSLVRDTEAFF. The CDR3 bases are TGCGCCAGCAGCTTGGTCCGCGACACTGAAGCTTTCTTT.

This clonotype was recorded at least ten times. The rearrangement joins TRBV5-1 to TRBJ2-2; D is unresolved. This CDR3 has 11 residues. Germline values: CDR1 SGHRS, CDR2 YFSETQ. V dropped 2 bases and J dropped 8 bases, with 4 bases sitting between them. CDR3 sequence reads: CASSLRGELFF. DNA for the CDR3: TGCGCCAGCAGCTTAAGGGGGGAGCTGTTTTTT.

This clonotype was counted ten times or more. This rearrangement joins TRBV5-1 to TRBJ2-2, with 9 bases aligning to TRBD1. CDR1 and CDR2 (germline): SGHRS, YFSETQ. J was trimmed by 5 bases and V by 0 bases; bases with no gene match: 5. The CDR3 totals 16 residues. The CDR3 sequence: CASSLGTGESTGELFF. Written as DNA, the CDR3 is TGCGCCAGCAGCTTGGGGACAGGGGAAAGTACCGGGGAGCTGTTTTTT.

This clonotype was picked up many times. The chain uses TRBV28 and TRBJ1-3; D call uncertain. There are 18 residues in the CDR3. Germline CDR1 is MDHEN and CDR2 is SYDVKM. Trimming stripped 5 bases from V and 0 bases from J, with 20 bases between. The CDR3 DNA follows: TGTGCCAGCAGTACACCTCCTCGGGCGGACTACTCTGGAAACACCATATATTTT. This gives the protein CASSTPPRADYSGNTIYF.

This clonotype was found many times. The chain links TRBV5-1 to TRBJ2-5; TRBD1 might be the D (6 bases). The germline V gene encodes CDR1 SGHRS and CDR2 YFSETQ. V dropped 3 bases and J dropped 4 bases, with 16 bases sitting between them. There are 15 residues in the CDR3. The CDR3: CASSSTGTPLETQYF. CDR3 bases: TGCGCCAGCAGCTCCACCGGGACACCTTTAGAGACCCAGTACTTC.

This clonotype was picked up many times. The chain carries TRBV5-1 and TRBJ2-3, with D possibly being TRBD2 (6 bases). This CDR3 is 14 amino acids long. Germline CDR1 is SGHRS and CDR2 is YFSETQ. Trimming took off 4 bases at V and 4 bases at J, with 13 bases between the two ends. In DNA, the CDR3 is TGCGCCAGCAGCCACCCAAAGCGGGCAGATACGCAGTATTTT. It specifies CASSHPKRADTQYF.

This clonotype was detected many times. This CDR3 reads CSARATQRGGDNEQFF. In nucleotides, the CDR3 is TGCAGTGCTAGAGCCACCCAGCGGGGGGGGGACAATGAGCAGTTCTTC. This chain uses TRBV20-1 with TRBJ2-1, with TRBD2 matching over 10 bases. The germline V gene has CDR1 DFQATT and CDR2 SNEGSKA (reference sequence). The CDR3 runs 16 residues. The trim removed 1 base at V and 5 bases at J, leaving 8 bases unmatched.

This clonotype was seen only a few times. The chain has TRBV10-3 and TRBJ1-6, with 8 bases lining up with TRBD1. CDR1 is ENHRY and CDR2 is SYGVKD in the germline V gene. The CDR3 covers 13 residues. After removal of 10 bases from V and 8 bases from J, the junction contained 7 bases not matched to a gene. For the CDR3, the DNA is TGTGCCACCAACACAGGGGGGGATTCACCCCTCCACTTT. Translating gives CATNTGGDSPLHF.

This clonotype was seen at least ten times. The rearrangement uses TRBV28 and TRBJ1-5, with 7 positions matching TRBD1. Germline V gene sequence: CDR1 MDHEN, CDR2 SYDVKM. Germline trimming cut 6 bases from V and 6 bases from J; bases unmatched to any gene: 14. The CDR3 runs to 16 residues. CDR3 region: CASSPDRPRPIQPQHF. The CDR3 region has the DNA TGTGCCAGCAGCCCGGACAGGCCGCGGCCAATTCAGCCCCAGCATTTT. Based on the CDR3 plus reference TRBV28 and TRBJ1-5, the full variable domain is DVKVTQSSRYLVKRTGEKVFLECVQDMDHENMFWYRQDPGLGLRLIYFSYDVKMKEKGDIPEGYSVSREKKERFSLILESASTNQTSMYLCASSPDRPRPIQPQHFGDGTRLSIL.

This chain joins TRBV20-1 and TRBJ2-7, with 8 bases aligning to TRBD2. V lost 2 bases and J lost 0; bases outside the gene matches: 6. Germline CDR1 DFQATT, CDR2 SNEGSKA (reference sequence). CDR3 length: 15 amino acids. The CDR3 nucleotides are TGCAGTGCTAGAAGGAATAGCGGGGTCTCCTACGAGCAGTACTTC. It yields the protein CSARRNSGVSYEQYF.